The clone carrying this TCR beta chain was seen a handful of times. Its antigen is undetermined. Additional autoimmune diseases, uncontrolled infections, pregnancy or lactation disqualified patients. Each diagnosis was determined on the basis of clinical symptoms, serum thyroxine, TRAb, thyroid ultrasound and orbital computed tomography. The PBMCs had their origin in 8.5 to 10 ml of fresh peripheral blood. The sample originates from a study of Graves' ophthalmopathy and Graves' hyperthyroidism. Study-wide results and limits: Blood also carried most expanded thyroid clonotypes exceeding 0.001 frequency.

The CDR3 is 14 amino acids. Trimming took 2 bases from V and 2 from J, leaving 10 bases between them. Germline assignment: CDR1 MGHRA and CDR2 YSYEKL. The sequenced template was RNA, covering the TCR beta CDR3 region. A first-round RT-PCR used HTBI primers, followed by a second-round multiplex PCR. TCRdb re-called the multiplex PCR reads with MiXCR, one entry per CDR3 protein. The repertoire holds 650,000 to 800,000 distinct CDR3 sequences, with about two fifths as singletons. Sequencing input: peripheral blood. This clonotype originated in an adult man with Graves' ophthalmopathy. V is TRBV4-1 and J is TRBJ2-7; D not resolved. As DNA, the CDR3 is TGCGCCAGCAGCCAAAGGTCAGCAACCTACGAGCAGTACTTC. It codes for CASSQRSATYEQYF.